This T cell receptor beta chain appears in the sequencing data of a study of CD8+ T cells in alopecia areata. The wider study: By percentage of affected scalp area, the severity of treated patients was scored. Study findings and constraints: Lesional scalp, especially alopecia totalis/universalis, showed higher clonality than normal scalp. Normal skin's resident alphabeta T cells are sequenced alongside lesional scalp T cells.

The sample's treatment: oral pan-JAK inhibitor, 5-10 mg twice daily. CDR1 is SQVTM and CDR2 is ANQGSEA in the germline V gene. The CDR3 is 13 amino acids. J gave up 5 bases and V 7 bases, and 7 bases lay outside the gene matches. cDNA prepared by RNA extraction and subsequent reverse transcription served as the template for sequencing. Libraries were prepared by immunoSEQ multiplex PCR; TCRdb keeps only in-frame clonotypes and omits some of them. The profile shows approximately 200,000 clones, less than 50% of them singletons. This clone turned up a few times. The antigen is unknown. This sequence was found in a human donor with alopecia areata. The genes are TRBV29-1 and TRBJ2-1, with 8 bases that match TRBD2. The sample consisted of CD4+ T cells sorted from blood, taken at approximately week 36, from a patient treated with tofacitinib. The CDR3 sequence: CSAYSGNHNEQFF. CDR3 sequence (DNA): TGCAGCGCCTATAGCGGGAATCACAATGAGCAGTTCTTC.